The present T cell receptor (beta chain) was sequenced within a study of blood T cell repertoires in COVID-19. Overall study context: Some COVID-19 samples were acute and others convalescent; all came from the United States, Italy and Spain.

V lost 1 base to trimming and J lost 2 bases, with 6 bases between them. The CDR3 runs to 14 residues. CDR1 and CDR2 (germline): MGHRA, YSYEKL. Method: immunoSEQ multiplex PCR; TCRdb's copy keeps in-frame clones and lacks some. The table includes 200,000 to 300,000 clones, roughly 79% detected once. The rearrangement uses TRBV4-1 and TRBJ1-3; a weak D match, TRBD1 (5 bases). Sequencing was performed on peripheral blood. This TCR derives from a woman at least 80 years old with COVID-19, enrolled during active disease. The DNA of the CDR3 is TGCGCCAGCAGCCAAGGGACAACTGGAAACACCATATATTTT. This gives the protein CASSQGTTGNTIYF.